This T cell receptor beta chain was identified in a study of blood T cell repertoires in COVID-19. For the study at large: COVID-19 samples, acute and convalescent, were from the United States, Italy and Spain. Sources were T cells, B-cell-depleted T cells, or PBMCs; the material itself was cDNA or gDNA.

Original data processing: Estimation of nucleated cell counts relied on the amplification of reference gene primers. Produced via immunoSEQ multiplex PCR; TCRdb's table is partial and in-frame only. Clonal size and the V and J genes are those of that table, whereas D and trimming came from the DNA. Of approximately 52,000 clones in the sample, 75% to 95% were seen once. The CDR3 sequence is 16 residues long. The junction had 7 bases not matched to a gene; V was cut back by 0 bases and J by 3 bases. Germline V gene data show CDR1 as SGHVS and CDR2 as FNYEAQ. The TCR sequence derives from a human donor with active COVID-19. The donor label of this sample is uncertain. The gene calls are TRBV7-6 and TRBJ1-1; 7 nucleotides align to TRBD1. The sequencing sample was made of peripheral blood. The DNA of the CDR3 is TGTGCCAGCAGCTTAGCGGGTAGGGGGCTCGACACTGAAGCTTTCTTT. As protein: CASSLAGRGLDTEAFF.